In its sample, the clone carrying this T cell receptor (beta chain) was seen once. Its antigen remains unknown. The protocol was immunoSEQ multiplex PCR, while the TCRdb copy is restricted to in-frame clones and leaves out a portion. The table has tens of thousands of clones, almost 90% seen once. This record belongs to a study of graft-versus-host responses after intestinal transplantation. Germline CDR1 and CDR2: SGHAT and FQNNGV. The germline V and J ends were trimmed by 5 bases and 4 bases, with 9 bases remaining between them. This CDR3 has 12 residues. The chain employs TRBV11-2 and TRBJ2-7, with D perhaps TRBD2 (5 bases). The material was unstimulated CD8+ T cells sorted from spleen or lymph node cells, obtained before transplant. This clonotype was obtained from a human donor who was the organ donor for an intestinal transplant. The CDR3 DNA reads TGTGCCAGCAGCCGCACTAGGTACGAGCAGTACGTC. This translates into CASSRTRYEQYV.